The 8 T cell receptor beta chains below come from one sample, sequenced in a study of early T cells in non-severe SARS-CoV-2 infection (dated by TCRdb to the early 2020s). Library method: 5' RACE. The instrument given in TCRdb is NextSeq 500. TCRdb reworked the public reads: Q25 trimming with fastp, MiXCR clone assembly, productive beta chains retained. Rows matching on CDR3 protein sequence are summarized as one entry with the most common DNA and genes. The sample data list about 82,000 distinct CDR3 sequences, and under 15% of these were observed just once. The ten top clones hold 6% of the sample. The specimen was whole blood. The receptors were sampled from an adult who was a healthcare worker with PCR-confirmed SARS-CoV-2 infection or an uninfected control (not recorded which).

The V and J genes are TRBV9 and TRBJ1-2, with D perhaps matching TRBD1 (5 bases). Per germline, CDR1 SGDLS and CDR2 YYNGEE. This CDR3 comprises 15 residues. V lost 2 bases, J lost 9 bases, and 20 bases lay in between. The CDR3 coding sequence is TGTGCCAGCAGCGTCCAGGTCGGGACGACGAGTAGCTACACCTTC. Amino acids: CASSVQVGTTSSYTF. Full variable domain (outside the CDR3, taken from reference TRBV9 and TRBJ1-2): DSGVTQTPKHLITATGQRVTLRCSPRSGDLSVYWYQQSLDQGLQFLIQYYNGEERAKGNILERFSAQQFPDLHSELNLSSLELGDSALYFCASSVQVGTTSSYTFGSGTRLTVV.

This clonotype was observed many times. The V gene is TRBV9, the J gene TRBJ2-1, with 7 bases identical to TRBD1. CDR1 and CDR2 (germline): SGDLS, YYNGEE. The CDR3 sequence is 15 residues long. The V segment lost 2 bases and the J segment 0 bases; nucleotides outside the gene matches: 2. CDR3 bases: TGTGCCAGCAGCGTGGGACAGAGCTCCTACAATGAGCAGTTCTTC. Its protein product is CASSVGQSSYNEQFF.

The rearrangement uses TRBV29-1 and TRBJ1-4, with TRBD1 matching 9 bases. The germline CDR1 and CDR2 sequences are SQVTM and ANQGSEA. The CDR3 length is 11 residues. Trimming cost V 6 bases and J 10 bases; bases outside gene matches: 3. The chain's CDR3 is CSVVTGGKLFF. The DNA of the CDR3 is TGCAGCGTCGTGACAGGGGGAAAACTGTTTTTT. The full variable domain, completed using reference TRBV29-1 and TRBJ1-4, is SAVISQKPSRDICQRGTSLTIQCQVDSQVTMMFWYRQQPGQSLTLIATANQGSEATYESGFVIDKFPISRPNLTFSTLTVSNMSPEDSSIYLCSVVTGGKLFFGSGTQLSVL.

In this sample, this clonotype turned up a few times. The genes are TRBV5-6 and TRBJ1-6; D may be TRBD1 (5 bases). Germline assignment: CDR1 SGHDT and CDR2 YYEEEE. The V gene lost 1 base and the J gene lost 7 bases, with 21 bases spanning the gap. The CDR3 is made up of 18 amino acids. The CDR3 loop reads CASSLLSSGGYENSPLHF. The CDR3 DNA reads as TGTGCCAGCAGCTTGCTTTCTTCGGGGGGTTACGAAAATTCACCCCTCCACTTT.

The CDR3 reads CSAPGPYTGELFF. The CDR3 bases are TGCAGTGCTCCAGGACCGTACACCGGGGAGCTGTTTTTT. This rearrangement joins TRBV20-1 to TRBJ2-2, with unresolved D. The CDR3 loop spans 13 amino acids. V lost 5 bases and J 3 bases, leaving 10 bases between the germline ends. Looked up from germline, CDR1 is DFQATT and CDR2 is SNEGSKA (reference sequence).

The V call is TRBV10-2, the J call TRBJ2-1; D perhaps matches TRBD2 (6 bases). The CDR3 length is 14 residues. V lost 6 bases, J lost 2 bases, and 11 bases lay in between. CDR1 is WSHSY, CDR2 SAAADI, per germline. The chain's CDR3 is CASRAGPTYNEQFF. The CDR3 DNA reads as TGCGCCAGCAGAGCGGGCCCCACCTACAATGAGCAGTTCTTC.

The rearrangement joins TRBV20-1 to TRBJ1-2; weak D call: TRBD1 (6 bases). The germline CDR1 and CDR2 sequences are DFQATT and SNEGSKA (reference sequence). Trimming took 4 bases from V and 4 from J, leaving 16 bases between them. The CDR3 is made up of 14 amino acids. Here the CDR3 reads CSATTGRLSYGYTF. The CDR3 coding sequence is TGCAGTGCTACCACAGGGAGGCTAAGCTATGGCTACACCTTC.

The rearrangement joins TRBV29-1 to TRBJ2-2; 7 bases are a match to TRBD1. CDR1 is SQVTM and CDR2 is ANQGSEA in the germline V gene. V was pared by 7 bases and J by 1 base, with 12 bases of the junction left unmatched. The CDR3 contains 16 residues. CDR3 nucleotide sequence: TGCAGCGCCATCCCTGTAGGGGGCATGAACACCGGGGAGCTGTTTTTT. It codes for CSAIPVGGMNTGELFF.